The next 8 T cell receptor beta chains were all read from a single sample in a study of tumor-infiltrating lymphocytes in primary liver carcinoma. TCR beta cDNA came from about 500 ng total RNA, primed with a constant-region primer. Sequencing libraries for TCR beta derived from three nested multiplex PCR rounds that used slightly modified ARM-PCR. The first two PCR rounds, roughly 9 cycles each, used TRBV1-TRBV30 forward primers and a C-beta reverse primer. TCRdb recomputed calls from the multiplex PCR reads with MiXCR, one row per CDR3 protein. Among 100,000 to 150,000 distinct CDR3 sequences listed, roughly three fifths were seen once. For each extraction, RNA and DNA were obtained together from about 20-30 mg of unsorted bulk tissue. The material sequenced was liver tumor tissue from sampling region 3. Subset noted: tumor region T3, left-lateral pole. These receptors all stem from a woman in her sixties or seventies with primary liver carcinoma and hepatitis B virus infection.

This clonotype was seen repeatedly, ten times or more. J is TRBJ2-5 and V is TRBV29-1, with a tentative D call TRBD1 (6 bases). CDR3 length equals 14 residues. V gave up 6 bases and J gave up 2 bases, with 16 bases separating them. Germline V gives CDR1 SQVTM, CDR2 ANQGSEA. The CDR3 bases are TGCAGCGTGAGGCCCCAGGGGAAACAAGAGACCCAGTACTTC. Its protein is CSVRPQGKQETQYF.

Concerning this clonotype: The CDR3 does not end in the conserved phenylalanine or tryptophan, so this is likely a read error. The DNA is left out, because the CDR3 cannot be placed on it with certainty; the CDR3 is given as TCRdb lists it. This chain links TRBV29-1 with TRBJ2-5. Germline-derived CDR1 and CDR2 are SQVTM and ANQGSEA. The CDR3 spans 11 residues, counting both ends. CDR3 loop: CSVNSQETRYV.

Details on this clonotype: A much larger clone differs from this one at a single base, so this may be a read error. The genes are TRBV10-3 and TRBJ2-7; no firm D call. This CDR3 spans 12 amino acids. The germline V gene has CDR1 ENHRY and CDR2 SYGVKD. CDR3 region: CDIATVTYEQYF. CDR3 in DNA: TGTGACATTGCGACGGTAACCTACGAGCAGTACTTC.

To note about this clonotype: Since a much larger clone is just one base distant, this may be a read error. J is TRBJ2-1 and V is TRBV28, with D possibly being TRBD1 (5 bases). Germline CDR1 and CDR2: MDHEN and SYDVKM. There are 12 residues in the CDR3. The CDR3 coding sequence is TGTACCAGCAGTTTGCAGGGTTATGAGCAGTTCTTC. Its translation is CTSSLQGYEQFF.

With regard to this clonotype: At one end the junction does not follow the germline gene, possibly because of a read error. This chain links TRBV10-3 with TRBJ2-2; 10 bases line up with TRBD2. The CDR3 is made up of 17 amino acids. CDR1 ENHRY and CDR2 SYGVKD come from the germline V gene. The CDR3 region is CAIRGTSATSNTGELSF. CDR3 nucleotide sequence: TGCGCCATCAGGGGGACTAGCGCGACTTCGAACACCGGGGAGCTGTCTTTT.

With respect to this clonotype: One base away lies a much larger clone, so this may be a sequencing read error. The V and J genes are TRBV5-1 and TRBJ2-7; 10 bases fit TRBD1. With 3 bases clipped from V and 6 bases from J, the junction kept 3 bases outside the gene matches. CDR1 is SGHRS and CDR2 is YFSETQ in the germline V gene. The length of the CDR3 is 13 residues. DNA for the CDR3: TGCGCCAGCAGCTCCGGGACAGGGGTCGAGCAGTACTTC. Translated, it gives CASSSGTGVEQYF.

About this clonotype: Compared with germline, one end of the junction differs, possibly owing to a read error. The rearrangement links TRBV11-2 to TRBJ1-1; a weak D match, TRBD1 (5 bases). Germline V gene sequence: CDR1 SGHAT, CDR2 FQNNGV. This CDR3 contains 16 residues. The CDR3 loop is CASSFAELGGDTETFF. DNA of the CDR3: TGTGCCAGCAGCTTCGCGGAACTGGGGGGAGACACTGAAACTTTCTTT.

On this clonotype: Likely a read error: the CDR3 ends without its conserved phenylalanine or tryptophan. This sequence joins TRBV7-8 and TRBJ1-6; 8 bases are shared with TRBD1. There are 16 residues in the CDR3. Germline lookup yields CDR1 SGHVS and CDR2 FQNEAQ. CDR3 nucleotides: TGCGCCAGCAGCCGGGACAGGAGCTCCTATAATTCACCCCTCCACTAT. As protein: CASSRDRSSYNSPLHY.